Reported below is one T cell receptor (beta chain). Its antigen is not known. This sample was included in a study of CD8 T cells in ankylosing spondylitis. Study results and caveats: Disease-linked clones, CD8+, were relatively rare in peripheral blood. It appeared that ankylosing spondylitis blood was characterized by a TCR beta motif of fewer than 10 highly homologous variants.

TCRdb recomputed calls from the 5' RACE reads with MiXCR, one row per CDR3 protein. The data hold about 150,000 distinct CDR3 sequences, with around 42% observed a single time. CDR3 length: 20 amino acids. Germline-derived CDR1 and CDR2 are SNHLY and FYNNEI. Trimming cost V 0 bases and J 0 bases, with 21 bases left between them. What was sequenced was synovial fluid, either unsorted or a sorted T cell fraction (not recorded which). The rearrangement links TRBV2 to TRBJ2-1; either TRBD1 or TRBD2 may fit D (6 bases each). The sequence was obtained from a male donor with ankylosing spondylitis. CDR3 bases: TGTGCCAGCAGTGAAGCCCCCTCGGGACTGGGGGCCAGCTCCTACAATGAGCAGTTCTTC. Amino acid sequence: CASSEAPSGLGASSYNEQFF.